This T cell receptor (beta chain) was retrieved from a study of cytomegalovirus exposure and HLA in healthy donors. Study outcomes and limitations: Investigators reported 150 to 200 TCR beta chains as tied to cytomegalovirus. Under in vitro conditions, three CMV-associated chains were confirmed as specific for CMV antigens.

The donors were members of the validation cohort comprising roughly 130 subjects, separate from the roughly 700-subject first cohort. On this clone itself: The antigen is not known.

This table comes from immunoSEQ multiplex PCR, and its TCRdb copy is limited to in-frame clones, with some not included. The sample holds 260,000 or so clones, about 83% seen once. The sample consisted of PBMCs. This TCR was recovered from a man between 18 and 35 years old in good health and CMV-seronegative.

As DNA, the CDR3 is TGCGCCAGCAGCTTGGTTGGCCGCCCGGGGGAGACCCAGTACTTC. Its translation is CASSLVGRPGETQYF. This chain uses TRBV5-1 with TRBJ2-5; TRBD2 might be the D (5 bases). CDR1 SGHRS and CDR2 YFSETQ come from the germline V gene. The CDR3 contains 15 residues. Trimming removed 0 bases at V and 5 bases at J, with 14 bases between.